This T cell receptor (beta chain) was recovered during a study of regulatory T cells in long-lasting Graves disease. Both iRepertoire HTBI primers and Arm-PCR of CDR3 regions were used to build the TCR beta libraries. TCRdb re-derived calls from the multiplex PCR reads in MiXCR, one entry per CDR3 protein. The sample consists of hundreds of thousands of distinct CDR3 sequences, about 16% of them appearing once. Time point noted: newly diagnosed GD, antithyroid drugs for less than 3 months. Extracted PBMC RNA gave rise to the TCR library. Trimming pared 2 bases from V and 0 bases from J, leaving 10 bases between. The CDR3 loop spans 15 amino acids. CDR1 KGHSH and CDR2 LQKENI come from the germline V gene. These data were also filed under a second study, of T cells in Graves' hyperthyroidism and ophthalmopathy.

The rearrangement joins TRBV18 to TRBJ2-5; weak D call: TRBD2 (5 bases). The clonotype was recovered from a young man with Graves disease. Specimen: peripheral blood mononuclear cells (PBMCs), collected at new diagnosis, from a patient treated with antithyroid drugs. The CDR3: CASSPNSGDQETQYF. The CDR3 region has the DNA TGTGCCAGCTCACCAAATTCCGGGGACCAAGAGACCCAGTACTTC.